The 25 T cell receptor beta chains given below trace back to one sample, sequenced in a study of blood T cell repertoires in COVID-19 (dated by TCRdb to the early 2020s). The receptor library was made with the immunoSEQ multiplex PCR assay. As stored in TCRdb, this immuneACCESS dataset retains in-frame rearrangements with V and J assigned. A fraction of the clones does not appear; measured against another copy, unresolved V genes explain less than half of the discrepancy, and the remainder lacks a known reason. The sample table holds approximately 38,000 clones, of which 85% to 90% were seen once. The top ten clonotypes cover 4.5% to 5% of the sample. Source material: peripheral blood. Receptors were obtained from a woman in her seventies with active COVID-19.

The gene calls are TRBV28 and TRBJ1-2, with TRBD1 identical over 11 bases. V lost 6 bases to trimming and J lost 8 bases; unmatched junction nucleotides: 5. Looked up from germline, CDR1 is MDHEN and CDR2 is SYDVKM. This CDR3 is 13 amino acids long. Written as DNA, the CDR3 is TGTGCCAGCAGCACCCGGGACAGGGGGGGCTACACCTTC. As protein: CASSTRDRGGYTF.

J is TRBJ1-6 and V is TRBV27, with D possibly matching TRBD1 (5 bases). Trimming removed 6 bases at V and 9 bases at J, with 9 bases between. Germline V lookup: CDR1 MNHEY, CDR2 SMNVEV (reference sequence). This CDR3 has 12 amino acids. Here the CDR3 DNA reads TGTGCCAGCAGGGACATCAGTTCACCCCTCCACTTT. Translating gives CASRDISSPLHF.

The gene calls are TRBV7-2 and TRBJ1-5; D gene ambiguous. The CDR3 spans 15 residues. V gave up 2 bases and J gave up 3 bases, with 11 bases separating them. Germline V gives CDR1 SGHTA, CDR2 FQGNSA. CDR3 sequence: CASSLSAGPNQPQHF. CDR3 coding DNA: TGTGCCAGCAGCTTAAGTGCAGGCCCCAATCAGCCCCAGCATTTT. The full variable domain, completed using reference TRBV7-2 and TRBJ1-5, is GAGVSQSPSNKVTEKGKDVELRCDPISGHTALYWYRQSLGQGLEFLIYFQGNSAPDKSGLPSDRFSAERTGGSVSTLTIQRTQQEDSAVYLCASSLSAGPNQPQHFGDGTRLSIL.

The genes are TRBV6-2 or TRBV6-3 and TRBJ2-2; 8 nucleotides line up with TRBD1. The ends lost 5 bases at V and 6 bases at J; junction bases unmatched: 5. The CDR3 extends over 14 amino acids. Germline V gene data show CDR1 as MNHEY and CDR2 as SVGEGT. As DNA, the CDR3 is TGTGCCAGCAGTATGACAGGGGTCGCCGGGGAGCTGTTTTTT. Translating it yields CASSMTGVAGELFF.

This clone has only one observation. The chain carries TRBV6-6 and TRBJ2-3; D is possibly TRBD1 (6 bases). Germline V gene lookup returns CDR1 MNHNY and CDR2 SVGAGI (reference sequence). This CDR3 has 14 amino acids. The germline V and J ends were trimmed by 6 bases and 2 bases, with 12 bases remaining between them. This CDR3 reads CASRRTASTDTQYF. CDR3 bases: TGTGCCAGCAGACGGACAGCCTCCACAGATACGCAGTATTTT.

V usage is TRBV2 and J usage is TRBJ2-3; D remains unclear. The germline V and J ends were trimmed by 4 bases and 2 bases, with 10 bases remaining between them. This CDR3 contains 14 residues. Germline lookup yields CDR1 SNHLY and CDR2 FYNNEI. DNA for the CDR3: TGTGCCAGCAGTGGGTGGAGTCCCACAGATACGCAGTATTTT. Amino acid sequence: CASSGWSPTDTQYF.

CDR3 loop: CASSRDNQETQYF. CDR3 bases: TGTGCCAGCAGTCGGGACAACCAAGAGACCCAGTACTTC. The chain uses TRBV12-3 or TRBV12-4 and TRBJ2-5, with D tentatively TRBD1 (6 bases). The CDR3 contains 13 residues. Trimming left V 5 bases short and J 0 bases short, with 7 bases between.

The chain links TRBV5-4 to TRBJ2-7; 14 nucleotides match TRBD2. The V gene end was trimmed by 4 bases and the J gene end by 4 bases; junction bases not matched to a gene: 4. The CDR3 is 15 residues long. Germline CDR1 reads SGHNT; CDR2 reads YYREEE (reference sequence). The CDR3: CASSQGTSGGYEQYF. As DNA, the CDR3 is TGTGCCAGCAGCCAGGGGACTAGCGGGGGTTACGAGCAGTACTTC.

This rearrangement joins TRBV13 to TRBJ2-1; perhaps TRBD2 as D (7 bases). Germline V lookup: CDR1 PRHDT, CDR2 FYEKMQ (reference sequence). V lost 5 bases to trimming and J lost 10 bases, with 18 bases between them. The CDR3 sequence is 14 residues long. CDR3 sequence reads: CASSGGGAGEEQFF. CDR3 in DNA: TGTGCCAGCAGCGGGGGAGGGGCAGGGGAGGAGCAGTTCTTC.

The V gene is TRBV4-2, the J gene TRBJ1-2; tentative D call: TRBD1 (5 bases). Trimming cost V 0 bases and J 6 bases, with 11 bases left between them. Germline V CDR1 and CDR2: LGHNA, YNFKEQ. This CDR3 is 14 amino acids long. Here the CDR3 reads CASSQEAGLDGYTF. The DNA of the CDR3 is TGTGCCAGCAGCCAAGAAGCAGGGCTGGATGGCTACACCTTC.

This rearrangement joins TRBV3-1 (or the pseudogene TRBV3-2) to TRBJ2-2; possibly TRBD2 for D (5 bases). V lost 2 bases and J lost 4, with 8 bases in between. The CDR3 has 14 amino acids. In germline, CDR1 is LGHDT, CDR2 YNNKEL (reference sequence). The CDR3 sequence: CASSQRGITGELFF. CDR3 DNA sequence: TGTGCCAGCAGCCAACGAGGGATCACCGGGGAGCTGTTTTTT.

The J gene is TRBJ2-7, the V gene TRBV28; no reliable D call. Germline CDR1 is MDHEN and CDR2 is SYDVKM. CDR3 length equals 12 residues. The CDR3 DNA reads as TGTGGAGTAGCATCCAGCTCCTACGAGCAGTACTTC. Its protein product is CGVASSSYEQYF.

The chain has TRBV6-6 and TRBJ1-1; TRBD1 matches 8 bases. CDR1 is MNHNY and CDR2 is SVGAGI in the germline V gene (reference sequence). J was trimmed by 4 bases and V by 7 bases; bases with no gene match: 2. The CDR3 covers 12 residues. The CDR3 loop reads CASNTGGTEAFF. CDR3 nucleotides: TGTGCCAGCAATACAGGGGGCACTGAAGCTTTCTTT.

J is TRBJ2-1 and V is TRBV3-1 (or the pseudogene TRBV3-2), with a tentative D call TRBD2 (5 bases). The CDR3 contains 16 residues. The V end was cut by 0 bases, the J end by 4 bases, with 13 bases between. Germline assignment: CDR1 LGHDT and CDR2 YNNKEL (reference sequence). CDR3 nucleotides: TGTGCCAGCAGCCAAGATTTCCTCGGGGTATACAATGAGCAGTTCTTC. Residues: CASSQDFLGVYNEQFF.

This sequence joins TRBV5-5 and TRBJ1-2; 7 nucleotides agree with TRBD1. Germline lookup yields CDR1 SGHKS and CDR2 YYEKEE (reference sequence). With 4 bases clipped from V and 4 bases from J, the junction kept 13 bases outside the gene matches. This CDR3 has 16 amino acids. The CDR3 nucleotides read TGTGCCAGCAGCCAAGGACAGGCAGCCGCCTTCTATGGCTACACCTTC. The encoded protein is CASSQGQAAAFYGYTF. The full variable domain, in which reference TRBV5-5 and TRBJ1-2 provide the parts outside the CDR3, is DAGVTQSPTHLIKTRGQQVTLRCSPISGHKSVSWYQQVLGQGPQFIFQYYEKEERGRGNFPDRFSARQFPNYSSELNVNALLLGDSALYLCASSQGQAAAFYGYTFGSGTRLTVV.

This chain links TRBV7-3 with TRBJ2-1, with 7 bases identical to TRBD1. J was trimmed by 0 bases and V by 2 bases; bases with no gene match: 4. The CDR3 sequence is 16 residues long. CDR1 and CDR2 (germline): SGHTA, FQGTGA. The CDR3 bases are TGTGCCAGCAGCTTAGTAGGGGGCGGCTCCTACAATGAGCAGTTCTTC. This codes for CASSLVGGGSYNEQFF.

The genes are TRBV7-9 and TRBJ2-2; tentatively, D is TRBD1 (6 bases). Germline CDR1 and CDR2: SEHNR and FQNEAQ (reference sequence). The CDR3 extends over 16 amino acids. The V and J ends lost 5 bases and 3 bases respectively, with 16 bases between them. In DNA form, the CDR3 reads TGTGCCAGCAGCGGTCTCGGACAGCCGGACACCGGGGAGCTGTTTTTT. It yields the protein CASSGLGQPDTGELFF.

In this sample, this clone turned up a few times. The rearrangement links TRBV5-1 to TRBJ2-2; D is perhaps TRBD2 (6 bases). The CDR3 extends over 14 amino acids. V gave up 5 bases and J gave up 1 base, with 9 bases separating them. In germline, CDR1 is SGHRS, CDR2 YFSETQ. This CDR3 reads CASRLRENTGELFF. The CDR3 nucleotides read TGCGCCAGCAGGCTGCGGGAGAACACCGGGGAGCTGTTTTTT.

In DNA, the CDR3 is TGTGCCAGCAGCCGGGAGACTAGCGGGGGCGTGGCGGCCGGGGAGCTGTTTTTT. It codes for CASSRETSGGVAAGELFF. The genes are TRBV4-2 and TRBJ2-2; TRBD2 matches at 12 bases. Germline trimming cut 4 bases from V and 6 bases from J; bases unmatched to any gene: 12. The CDR3 runs to 18 residues. Germline V gene lookup returns CDR1 LGHNA and CDR2 YNFKEQ.

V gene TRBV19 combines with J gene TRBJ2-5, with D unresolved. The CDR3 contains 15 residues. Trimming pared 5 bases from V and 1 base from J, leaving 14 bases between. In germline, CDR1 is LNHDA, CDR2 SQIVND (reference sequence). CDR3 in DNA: TGTGCCAGTAGTCCCGCAGCACAGATCCAAGAGACCCAGTACTTC. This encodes CASSPAAQIQETQYF.

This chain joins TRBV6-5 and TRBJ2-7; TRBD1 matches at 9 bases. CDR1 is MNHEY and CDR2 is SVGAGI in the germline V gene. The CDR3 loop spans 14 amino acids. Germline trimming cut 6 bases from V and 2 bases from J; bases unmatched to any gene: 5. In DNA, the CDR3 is TGTGCCAGCAGCCTCGACAGGGGGGCCTACGAGCAGTACTTC. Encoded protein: CASSLDRGAYEQYF.

CDR3 nucleotide sequence: TGTGCCAGTAGCACCCCGACAGGGGAGACCCAGTACTTC. This sequence encodes CASSTPTGETQYF. The V call is TRBV19, the J call TRBJ2-5; 7 nucleotides match TRBD1. The CDR3 loop spans 13 amino acids. V lost 6 bases to trimming and J lost 5 bases; unmatched junction nucleotides: 6. CDR1 is LNHDA and CDR2 is SQIVND in the germline V gene (reference sequence).

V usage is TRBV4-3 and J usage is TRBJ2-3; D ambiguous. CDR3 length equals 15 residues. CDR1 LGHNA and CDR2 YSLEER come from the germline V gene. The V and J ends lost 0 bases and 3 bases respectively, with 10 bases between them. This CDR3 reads CASSQDGRMTDTQYF. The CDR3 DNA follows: TGCGCCAGCAGCCAAGACGGCAGGATGACAGATACGCAGTATTTT.

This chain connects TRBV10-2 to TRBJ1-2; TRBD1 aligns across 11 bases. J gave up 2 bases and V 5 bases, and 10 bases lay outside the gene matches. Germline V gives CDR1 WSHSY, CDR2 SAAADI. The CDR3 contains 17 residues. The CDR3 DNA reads TGCGCCAGCAGTACCTCCCGGACAGGGGGCTCAAACTATGGCTACACCTTC. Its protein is CASSTSRTGGSNYGYTF.

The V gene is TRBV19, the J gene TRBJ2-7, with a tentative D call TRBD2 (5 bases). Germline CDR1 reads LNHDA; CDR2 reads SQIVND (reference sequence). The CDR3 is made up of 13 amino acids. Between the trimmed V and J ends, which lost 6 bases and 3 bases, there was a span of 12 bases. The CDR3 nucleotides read TGTGCCAGTAGCCTAACACTAGGCTACGAGCAGTACTTC. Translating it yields CASSLTLGYEQYF.